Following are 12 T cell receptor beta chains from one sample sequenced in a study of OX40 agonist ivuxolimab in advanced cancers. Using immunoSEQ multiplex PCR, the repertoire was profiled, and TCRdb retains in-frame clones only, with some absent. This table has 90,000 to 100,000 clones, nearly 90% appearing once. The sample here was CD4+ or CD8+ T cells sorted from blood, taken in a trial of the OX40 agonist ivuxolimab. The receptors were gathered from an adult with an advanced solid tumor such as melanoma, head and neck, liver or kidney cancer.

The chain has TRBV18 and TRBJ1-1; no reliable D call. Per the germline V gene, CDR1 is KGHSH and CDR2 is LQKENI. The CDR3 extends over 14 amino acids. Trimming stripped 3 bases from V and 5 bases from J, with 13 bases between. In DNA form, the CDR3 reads TGTGCCAGCTCACCCTCGGATTTTAGGACTGAAGCTTTCTTT. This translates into CASSPSDFRTEAFF. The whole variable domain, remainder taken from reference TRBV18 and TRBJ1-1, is NAGVMQNPRHLVRRRGQEARLRCSPMKGHSHVYWYRQLPEEGLKFMVYLQKENIIDESGMPKERFSAEFPKEGPSILRIQQVVRGDSAAYFCASSPSDFRTEAFFGQGTRLTVV.

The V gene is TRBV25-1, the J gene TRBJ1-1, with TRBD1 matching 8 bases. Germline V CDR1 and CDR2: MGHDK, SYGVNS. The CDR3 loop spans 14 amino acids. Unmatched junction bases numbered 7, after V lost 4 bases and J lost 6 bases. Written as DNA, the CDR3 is TGTGCCAGCAGTGCCCGCCAGGGGGCCGCTGAAGCTTTCTTT. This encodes CASSARQGAAEAFF.

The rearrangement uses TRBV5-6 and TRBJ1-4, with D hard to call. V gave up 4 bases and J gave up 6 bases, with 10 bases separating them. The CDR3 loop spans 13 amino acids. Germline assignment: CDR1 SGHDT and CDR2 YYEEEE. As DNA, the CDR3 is TGTGCCAGCAGCCTCGCTAGGGATGAAAAACTGTTTTTT. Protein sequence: CASSLARDEKLFF.

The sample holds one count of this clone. Written as DNA, the CDR3 is TGTGCCAGCAGTTACTCGGGGGGCGAGTTGCATACTGAAGCTTTCTTT. Its translation: CASSYSGGELHTEAFF. This chain connects TRBV6-6 to TRBJ1-1; maybe TRBD1 (6 bases). Per germline, CDR1 MNHNY and CDR2 SVGAGI (reference sequence). The ends were cut back, 0 bases at V and 5 bases at J, with 16 bases in the middle. The CDR3 runs to 16 residues.

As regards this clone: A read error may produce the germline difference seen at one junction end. For the CDR3, the DNA is TGTGCTAGCAGCCCGCAAGATGGAAACACCATATATTTT. Its translation is CASSPQDGNTIYF. V gene TRBV7-7 combines with J gene TRBJ1-3, with no clear D. CDR1 is SSHAT and CDR2 is FNYEAQ in the germline V gene (reference sequence). The CDR3 covers 13 residues.

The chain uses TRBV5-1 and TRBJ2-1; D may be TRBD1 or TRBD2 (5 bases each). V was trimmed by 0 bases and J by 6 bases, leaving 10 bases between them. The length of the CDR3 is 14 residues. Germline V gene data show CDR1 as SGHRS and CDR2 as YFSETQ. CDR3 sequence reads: CASSLGGTINEQFF. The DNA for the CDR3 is TGCGCCAGCAGCTTGGGGGGGACCATCAATGAGCAGTTCTTC.

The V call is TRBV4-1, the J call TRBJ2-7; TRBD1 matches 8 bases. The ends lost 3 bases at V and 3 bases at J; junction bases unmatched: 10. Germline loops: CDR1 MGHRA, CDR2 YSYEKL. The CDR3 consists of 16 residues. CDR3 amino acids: CASSQTPGTGIYEQYF. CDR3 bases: TGCGCCAGCAGCCAGACCCCAGGGACAGGAATCTACGAGCAGTACTTC.

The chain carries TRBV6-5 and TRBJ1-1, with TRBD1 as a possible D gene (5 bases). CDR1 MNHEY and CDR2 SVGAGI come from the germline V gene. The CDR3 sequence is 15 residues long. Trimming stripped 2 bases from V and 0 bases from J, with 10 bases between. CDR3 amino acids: CASSYTGTLNTEAFF. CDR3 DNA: TGTGCCAGCAGTTACACCGGGACTCTGAACACTGAAGCTTTCTTT.

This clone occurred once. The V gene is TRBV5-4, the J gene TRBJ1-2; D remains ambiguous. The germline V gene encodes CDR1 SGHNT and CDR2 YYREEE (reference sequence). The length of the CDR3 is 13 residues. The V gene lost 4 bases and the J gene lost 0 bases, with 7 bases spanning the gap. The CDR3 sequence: CASSLTANYGYTF. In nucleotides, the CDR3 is TGTGCCAGCAGCCTGACCGCTAACTATGGCTACACCTTC.

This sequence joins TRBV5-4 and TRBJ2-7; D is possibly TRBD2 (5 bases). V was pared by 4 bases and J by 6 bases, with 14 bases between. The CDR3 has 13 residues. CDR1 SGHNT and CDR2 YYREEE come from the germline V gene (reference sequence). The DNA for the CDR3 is TGTGCCAGCAGCCCACCGGGGTTTGTCGAGCAGTACTTC. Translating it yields CASSPPGFVEQYF.

CDR3 amino acids: CASSLLAGIVTDTQYF. In nucleotides, the CDR3 is TGTGCCAGCAGCTTACTAGCGGGAATTGTAACAGATACGCAGTATTTT. V and J are TRBV5-6 and TRBJ2-3; 10 bases align to TRBD2. CDR3 length: 16 residues. Trimming removed 2 bases from V and 3 bases from J; junction bases left unmatched: 6. Germline values: CDR1 SGHDT, CDR2 YYEEEE.

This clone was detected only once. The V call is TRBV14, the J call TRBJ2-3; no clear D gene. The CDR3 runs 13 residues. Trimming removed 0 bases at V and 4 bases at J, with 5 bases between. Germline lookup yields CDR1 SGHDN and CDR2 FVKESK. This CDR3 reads CASSQDLADTQYF. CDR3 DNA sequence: TGTGCCAGCAGCCAAGATTTAGCAGATACGCAGTATTTT.